The TCR beta chain described here comes from a study of B cell selection in AIRE deficiency. General observations from the study: CDR3s were shorter in shared Treg sequences, reflecting few non-templated nucleotide insertions.

Trimming left V 7 bases short and J 0 bases short, with 8 bases between. The CDR3 extends over 13 amino acids. Germline V gene data show CDR1 as SGHTA and CDR2 as FQGNSA. Authors' data handling: Pooled conventional T cells gave roughly 99,000 patient and around 1.5x10^5 donor TCRbeta sequences. Some clones are missing from TCRdb's copy, which holds only in-frame ones; the method was immunoSEQ multiplex PCR. V, J and clone size are those of that table, while D and trimming were read from the DNA. Among tens of thousands of clones, 97% were seen once, and the ten largest hold roughly 0.17%. Sorting defined conventional CD4 T cells as CD4+CD127+. Worth noting for this clone: Its matching antigen is unknown.

The receptor was isolated from a human donor with AIRE deficiency. The gene calls are TRBV7-2 and TRBJ2-3; no clear D. Sequencing was performed on conventional CD4+ T cells sorted from PBMCs. The CDR3 protein is CASMLSSTDTQYF. CDR3 in DNA: TGTGCCAGCATGCTCTCTAGCACAGATACGCAGTATTTT. The full variable domain, with the rest looked up from reference TRBV7-2 and TRBJ2-3, is GAGVSQSPSNKVTEKGKDVELRCDPISGHTALYWYRQSLGQGLEFLIYFQGNSAPDKSGLPSDRFSAERTGGSVSTLTIQRTQQEDSAVYLCASMLSSTDTQYFGPGTRLTVL.